What follows describes a single TCR beta chain. Per the authors' pipeline: Reference gene primer amplification in the assay estimated nucleated cell counts. Sequencing used immunoSEQ multiplex PCR; TCRdb keeps in-frame clones, though not all of them. The V and J calls and the clone size are those of that table, but D and trimming were determined from the DNA. The sample carries under 150,000 clones, around four fifths recorded once. The V gene's germline CDR1 is GTSNPN and CDR2 SVGIG (reference sequence). There are 13 residues in the CDR3. V was pared by 3 bases and J by 1 base, with 9 bases between. The data are from a study of blood T cell repertoires in COVID-19.

Sequencing used peripheral blood. The clonotype comes from a woman aged 35 to 49 with active or convalescent COVID-19. The chain has TRBV30 and TRBJ1-1, with a weak D call TRBD1 (6 bases). The CDR3 DNA reads TGTGCCTGGAGCCAACAGGGGAACACTGAAGCTTTCTTT. Its translation is CAWSQQGNTEAFF.